The T cell receptor (beta chain) described here comes from a study of beta chain features in type 1 diabetes. This clone was counted a few times. Its antigen is as yet unknown. The trim removed 4 bases at V and 3 bases at J, leaving 8 bases unmatched. CDR3 size: 17 residues. Germline V gene lookup returns CDR1 LGHNA and CDR2 YNFKEQ. Expressed TCRB transcripts were sequenced, since all the RNA that had been isolated was reverse transcribed. Assay used: immunoSEQ multiplex PCR; TCRdb lists only in-frame clones, some missing. Among more than 150,000 clones listed, roughly 10% were seen once. General observations from the study: Whether TCRB rearrangement is influenced by HLA type was left unresolved in this analysis. Since sequencing was performed on cDNA, cells with high TCR expression could be over-represented. Moderate but significant shortening of TCRB CDR3s was recorded in all four CD4+ subsets from Type 1 diabetes patients.

The chain employs TRBV4-2 and TRBJ2-1; TRBD2 agrees at 11 bases. The sequence came from a woman aged 25 to 39 with type 1 diabetes. The material sequenced was central memory CD4+ T cells from blood. This CDR3 reads CASSRLGGTSGYNEQFF. The CDR3 DNA is TGTGCCAGCAGCCGCCTGGGCGGGACTAGCGGCTACAATGAGCAGTTCTTC.